Listed below are T cell receptor beta chains from one sample, sequenced in a study of cytomegalovirus exposure and HLA in healthy donors. Data came from immunoSEQ multiplex PCR; TCRdb stores just in-frame clones and leaves some out. Of 200,000 or so clones listed, 70% are singletons. The source material was PBMCs. All receptors come from a man aged 35-49 years in good health and CMV-seropositive. Both conserved end residues are part of each CDR3. Fields, in order: V gene, clone size, D gene, J gene, CDR3 DNA, CDR3 protein. D genes are given only for firm matches. Clone sizes are given selectively: once, few, many, or a class where the clone is expanded.

>TRBV9|-|TRBD2|TRBJ2-1
TGTGCCAGCAGCGCACGGATTTTAGGCGGGGGAGGCAATGAGCAGTTCTTC
CASSARILGGGGNEQFF
>TRBV2|-|-|TRBJ1-4
TGTGCCAGCAGGATGACAGCAACTAATGAAAAACTGTTTTTT
CASRMTATNEKLFF
>TRBV29-1|-|-|TRBJ1-2
TGCAGCGCGGGTCCCCACAGGGGCTACACCTTC
CSAGPHRGYTF
>TRBV29-1|-|-|TRBJ2-1
TGCAGCGTTGAAGAGCAGGGGTTGGGGAATGAGCAGTTCTTC
CSVEEQGLGNEQFF
>TRBV25-1|-|TRBD1|TRBJ1-1
TGTGCCAGCAGTGAATACATTACAGGGGGGGACACTGAAGCTTTCTTT
CASSEYITGGDTEAFF
>TRBV6-5|-|TRBD1|TRBJ1-2
TGTGCCAGCAGTCTGAGCCGGGACAGCTATGGCTACACCTTC
CASSLSRDSYGYTF
>TRBV6-5|-|-|TRBJ1-6
TGTGCCAGCAGTTACTTAGGGCGGGGGGGTCCTTCACCCCTCCACTTT
CASSYLGRGGPSPLHF
>TRBV7-2|-|-|TRBJ2-2
TGTGCCAGCACCACCGTGGGGGCCATCAACACCGGGGAGCTGTTTTTT
CASTTVGAINTGELFF
>TRBV5-1|-|TRBD1|TRBJ1-4
TGCGCCAGCAGCTTCCTGGGAAGGACAGGGGGGATACTAGAGGAAAAACTGTTTTTT
CASSFLGRTGGILEEKLFF
>TRBV14|-|TRBD1|TRBJ1-4
TGTGCCAGCAGCCTTTGGACAGGGGGCCTTGAAAAACTGTTTTTT
CASSLWTGGLEKLFF
>TRBV29-1|-|TRBD2|TRBJ2-2
TGCAGCGGGGGGGGGAACACCGGGGAGCTGTTTTTT
CSGGGNTGELFF
>TRBV4-1|few|-|TRBJ1-5
TGCGCCAGCAGCCAAGATGGGCCTGGTAATCAGCCCCAGCATTTT
CASSQDGPGNQPQHF
>TRBV4-1|-|TRBD1|TRBJ2-2
TGCGCCAGCAGCCTAGGGACAGACACCGGGGAGCTGTTTTTT
CASSLGTDTGELFF
>TRBV5-1|-|TRBD1|TRBJ2-7
TGCGCCAGCAGCACTTCCGGGACAGGGGGATACGAGCAGTACTTC
CASSTSGTGGYEQYF
>TRBV25-1|-|TRBD1|TRBJ1-5
TGTGCCAGCAGGGGACAGGGGGATAATCAGCCCCAGCATTTT
CASRGQGDNQPQHF
>TRBV7-9|-|TRBD1|TRBJ1-1
TGTGCCAGCAGCGGACAGGGCCTGAACACTGAAGCTTTCTTT
CASSGQGLNTEAFF
>TRBV6-5|-|TRBD2|TRBJ2-3
TGTGCCAGCACCGAGGTGCGGGGGGGGACAGATACGCAGTATTTT
CASTEVRGGTDTQYF
>TRBV18|few|-|TRBJ2-5
TGTGCCAGCTCATCCAACACCCAAGAGACCCAGTACTTC
CASSSNTQETQYF
>TRBV27|-|-|TRBJ2-2
TGTGCCAGCAGCCCAGGGGCGATCGGGGAGCTGTTTTTT
CASSPGAIGELFF
>TRBV6-5|-|TRBD1|TRBJ2-3
TGTGCCAGCAGTCGGGGGGACAGGGGCCCAGATACGCAGTATTTT
CASSRGDRGPDTQYF
>TRBV13|-|TRBD1|TRBJ2-7
TGTGCCAGCAGCACAGGGACAGGCTACGAGCAGTACTTC
CASSTGTGYEQYF
>TRBV11-2|-|-|TRBJ1-1
TGTGCCAGCAGCTTAGAGGGTGTCGGGTGGACTGAAGCTTTCTTT
CASSLEGVGWTEAFF
>TRBV5-5|-|TRBD1|TRBJ1-6
TGTGCCAGCAGCCACTATGACAGGGATAATTCACCCCTCCACTTT
CASSHYDRDNSPLHF
>TRBV19|few|-|TRBJ1-2
TGTGCCAGTAAATACAGGGATGGCTACACCTTC
CASKYRDGYTF
>TRBV28|-|TRBD2|TRBJ2-7
TGTGCCAGCAGTCCGGAGGCTAGCGGGGCTTCCTACGAGCAGTACTTC
CASSPEASGASYEQYF
>TRBV6-1|-|-|TRBJ2-1
TGTGCCAGCAGTGAAGCAATAGCGGCACGCTACAATGAGCAGTTCTTC
CASSEAIAARYNEQFF
>TRBV27|-|TRBD1|TRBJ1-6
TGTGCCAGCAGTACCGGACAGGGAGTACCACCCCTCCACTTT
CASSTGQGVPPLHF
>TRBV6-6|few|-|TRBJ2-7
TGTGCCAGCAGTTACAGGGACACTACCCCCTACGAGCAGTACTTC
CASSYRDTTPYEQYF
>TRBV10-3|-|-|TRBJ1-4
TGTGCCATCAGTGAGTCGACAGGCTGGGCAACTAATGAAAAACTGTTTTTT
CAISESTGWATNEKLFF
>TRBV5-6|-|-|TRBJ2-3
TGTGCCAGCAGCCCCGGGGACACAGATACGCAGTATTTT
CASSPGDTDTQYF
>TRBV27|-|TRBD1|TRBJ2-1
TGTGCCAGCAGCTCCGGGACAGGGGGCAACAATGAGCAGTTCTTC
CASSSGTGGNNEQFF
>TRBV7-9|-|-|TRBJ1-4
TGTTCCAGCAGCCCCACCCTGACAGCCCTTAATGAAAAACTGTTTTTT
CSSSPTLTALNEKLFF
>TRBV10-3|-|-|TRBJ1-1
TGTGCCATCAGTGGCGGACAGATGAACACTGAAGCTTTCTTT
CAISGGQMNTEAFF
>TRBV6-1|-|TRBD1|TRBJ1-1
TGTGCCAGCAGTCTAGAACCGACAGGGGCCACTGAAGCTTTCTTT
CASSLEPTGATEAFF
>TRBV28|-|-|TRBJ1-5
TGTGCCAGCAGTTTATCCACTGGGCCCCAGCATTTT
CASSLSTGPQHF
>TRBV4-2|-|-|TRBJ1-1
TGTGCCAGCAGCCATCCTAGGGAGGGCACTGAAGCTTTCTTT
CASSHPREGTEAFF
>TRBV19|-|-|TRBJ2-7
TGTGCCAGTAGTCGGACACCAATCTACGAGCAGTACTTC
CASSRTPIYEQYF
>TRBV7-9|-|TRBD1|TRBJ2-3
TGTGCCAGCAGCTTAGCAACAGGGGTTTACGCAGATACGCAGTATTTT
CASSLATGVYADTQYF
>TRBV9|-|-|TRBJ2-1
TGTGCCAGCAGCGTTAGCGGTAGCTCCTACAATGAGCAGTTCTTC
CASSVSGSSYNEQFF
>TRBV10-3|-|-|TRBJ2-5
TGTGCCATCAGTGAAAAGCAGGGGCCTATCCAAGAGACCCAGTACTTC
CAISEKQGPIQETQYF
>TRBV2|few|TRBD2|TRBJ2-1
TGTGCCAGCAGTGTACGCGAGCGGGGGGGAAACAATGAGCAGTTCTTC
CASSVRERGGNNEQFF
>TRBV5-1|-|-|TRBJ2-3
TGCGCCAGCAGCTTGTTGGGGCCGATAGATACGCAGTATTTT
CASSLLGPIDTQYF
>TRBV19|once|-|TRBJ1-1
TGTGCCACTGATCGGTTGGAGGGGATGAACACTGAAGCTTTCTTT
CATDRLEGMNTEAFF
>TRBV14|few|TRBD1|TRBJ2-7
TGTGCCAGCAGCCCCCAACCGGGACAGGGGCTTTCGCAGTACGAGCAGTACTTC
CASSPQPGQGLSQYEQYF
>TRBV9|-|-|TRBJ2-1
TGTGCCAGCAGCGTGAGAGGAACCTACAATGAGCAGTTCTTC
CASSVRGTYNEQFF
>TRBV19|-|TRBD1|TRBJ2-1
TGTGCCAGTAGTACGACAGGGGGCAGCGCCTACAATGAGCAGTTCTTC
CASSTTGGSAYNEQFF
>TRBV15|once|-|TRBJ2-7
TGTGCCACCAGGGCCGCGGGTGGATCCTACGAGCAGTACTTC
CATRAAGGSYEQYF
>TRBV5-1|-|TRBD1|TRBJ2-1
TGCGCCAGCAGCTTGGCCGGGACAGGGGGCCCCTACAATGAGCAGTTCTTC
CASSLAGTGGPYNEQFF
>TRBV27|-|-|TRBJ2-1
TGTGCCAGCAGTTTAGCACCAGGGATCTCCTACAATGAGCAGCTCTTC
CASSLAPGISYNEQLF
>TRBV6-4|-|-|TRBJ2-7
TGTGCCAGCAGTCTTCGCTCCTACGAGCAGTACTTC
CASSLRSYEQYF
>TRBV21-1|once|-|TRBJ2-2
TGTGCCAGCAGCAAAGAGTGGTTGGAGGCGGTTAACACCGGGGAGCTGTTTTTT
CASSKEWLEAVNTGELFF
>TRBV7-2|-|TRBD1|TRBJ2-2
TGTGCCAGCAGCTATTCGACAGGGGGCACCGGGGAGCTGTTTTTT
CASSYSTGGTGELFF